A selection of T cell receptor beta chains follows, all from one sample in a study of radiotherapy plus CTLA-4 blockade in lung cancer. Using immunoSEQ multiplex PCR, the repertoire was profiled, and TCRdb retains in-frame clones only, with some absent. The sample lists over 80,000 clones, about 87% occurring once. Source: peripheral blood, taken from a patient treated with radiotherapy plus ipilimumab. The receptors originated from a human donor with non-small cell lung cancer that progressed on radiotherapy plus ipilimumab. Both conserved end residues are part of each CDR3. A D gene is named only where the DNA matches it firmly. Not every row has a clone size; where given, it reads once, few, many or a size class.

V,J,D,size,CDR3,DNA
TRBV27,TRBJ2-3,-,-,CASSLVASPDTQYF,TGTGCCAGCAGTTTAGTTGCTAGCCCTGATACGCAGTATTTT
TRBV9,TRBJ2-5,-,-,CASSVAAGQGQETQYF,TGTGCCAGCAGCGTAGCAGCGGGACAAGGCCAAGAGACCCAGTACTTC
TRBV5-1,TRBJ2-7,-,-,CASSQGQTSSYEQYF,TGCGCCAGCAGCCAGGGGCAGACCTCCTCCTACGAGCAGTACTTC
TRBV7-9,TRBJ1-2,-,-,CASSPRDFDGYTF,TGTGCCAGCAGCCCCCGGGATTTCGATGGCTACACCTTC
TRBV29-1,TRBJ2-3,-,-,CSPPTDTCTDTQYF,TGCAGCCCACCGACAGACACTTGCACAGATACGCAGTATTTT
TRBV6-5,TRBJ1-4,-,-,CASSYSGAVNEKLFF,TGTGCCAGCAGTTACTCCGGGGCCGTTAATGAAAAACTGTTTTTT
TRBV7-9,TRBJ2-3,TRBD2,-,CASSLVSGGGDTQYF,TGTGCCAGCAGCTTAGTTAGCGGGGGTGGAGATACGCAGTATTTT
TRBV25-1,TRBJ2-1,-,once,CASSLITNEQFF,TGTGCCAGCAGCTTAATCACTAATGAGCAGTTCTTC
TRBV5-1,TRBJ1-1,-,-,CASSFLGGNTEAFF,TGCGCCAGCAGCTTTCTGGGAGGGAACACTGAAGCTTTCTTT
TRBV5-1,TRBJ1-2,-,-,CASSLGRGRDYGYTF,TGCGCCAGCAGCTTGGGTAGGGGCCGGGACTATGGCTACACCTTC
TRBV5-5,TRBJ1-2,-,-,CASSLDSPTGYGYTF,TGTGCCAGCAGCTTGGACAGCCCCACCGGTTATGGCTACACCTTC
TRBV19,TRBJ2-7,TRBD1,-,CASSIRQGNYEQYF,TGTGCCAGTAGTATCAGACAGGGAAACTACGAGCAGTACTTC
TRBV7-6,TRBJ2-3,TRBD2,-,CASSRPSGTTDTQYF,TGTGCCAGCAGTCGTCCTAGCGGAACCACAGATACGCAGTATTTT
TRBV30,TRBJ1-2,-,-,CASGRVGYTF,TGTGCCTCGGGCAGGGTTGGCTACACCTTC
TRBV5-1,TRBJ2-7,TRBD2,-,CASSTNSGRAWSYEQYF,TGCGCCAGCAGCACCAATAGCGGGAGGGCCTGGTCCTACGAGCAGTACTTC
TRBV10-3,TRBJ1-2,-,-,CAISDSMVYGYTF,TGTGCCATCAGTGACAGTATGGTCTATGGCTACACCTTC
TRBV28,TRBJ1-2,-,-,CASSLIVTATNYGYTF,TGTGCCAGCAGTTTAATAGTGACAGCCACTAACTATGGCTACACCTTC
TRBV18,TRBJ1-2,-,few,CASSPPGRDGYTF,TGTGCCAGCTCACCGCCTGGGAGGGATGGCTACACCTTC
TRBV19,TRBJ1-5,-,-,CASRGMWGSGGNQPQHF,TGTGCCAGTAGGGGAATGTGGGGGAGCGGCGGCAATCAGCCCCAGCATTTT
TRBV18,TRBJ2-7,-,-,CASSPSGWSYEQYF,TGTGCCAGCTCACCATCCGGGTGGTCGTACGAGCAGTACTTC
TRBV5-1,TRBJ2-5,TRBD2,-,CASSLAGTKTETQYF,TGCGCCAGCAGCTTGGCGGGGACTAAAACAGAGACCCAGTACTTC
TRBV5-1,TRBJ2-5,TRBD1,-,CASSHAGTGQETQYF,TGCGCCAGCAGCCACGCCGGGACAGGCCAAGAGACCCAGTACTTC
TRBV10-3,TRBJ1-2,-,-,CAISEGRGYGYTF,TGTGCCATCAGTGAGGGCAGGGGTTATGGCTACACCTTC
TRBV5-1,TRBJ2-3,-,-,CASSLAPLRTDTQYF,TGCGCCAGCAGCTTGGCTCCACTCCGCACAGATACGCAGTATTTT
TRBV11-3,TRBJ2-7,-,-,CASSSGAYEQYF,TGTGCCAGCAGCTCCGGGGCCTACGAGCAGTACTTC
TRBV11-2,TRBJ2-5,-,-,CASSPSLGAPQETQYF,TGTGCCAGCAGTCCGTCCCTTGGCGCCCCCCAAGAGACCCAGTACTTC
TRBV9,TRBJ1-6,TRBD1,once,CASSVVDHIRQGGYNSPLHF,TGTGCCAGCAGCGTAGTCGACCATATTCGACAGGGGGGATATAATTCACCCCTCCACTTT
TRBV11-3,TRBJ2-7,-,-,CASSLDTSEQYF,TGTGCCAGCAGCTTGGACACGTCCGAGCAGTACTTC
TRBV7-8,TRBJ1-5,-,-,CASSPGAREGNQPQHF,TGTGCCAGCAGCCCGGGGGCCCGCGAAGGCAATCAGCCCCAGCATTTT
TRBV5-1,TRBJ2-1,TRBD2,-,CASSAIAGVPLEQFF,TGCGCCAGCAGCGCCATAGCGGGAGTCCCACTTGAGCAGTTCTTC
TRBV6-4,TRBJ1-5,-,-,CASSWDGNQPQHF,TGTGCCAGCAGCTGGGACGGTAATCAGCCCCAGCATTTT
TRBV18,TRBJ2-2,-,-,CASSQGRAERTGELFF,TGTGCCAGCTCACAGGGCAGAGCTGAACGAACCGGGGAGCTGTTTTTT
TRBV27,TRBJ2-7,-,-,CASSFTRPNRDGGSYEQYF,TGTGCCAGCAGTTTCACCCGGCCCAACAGGGACGGGGGCTCCTACGAGCAGTACTTC
TRBV4-1,TRBJ1-5,-,-,CASSQVGGQPQHF,TGCGCCAGCAGCCAAGTCGGGGGTCAGCCCCAGCATTTT
TRBV5-8,TRBJ1-3,-,-,CASSFGRQRGGNTIYF,TGTGCCAGCAGCTTCGGTCGCCAGAGGGGTGGAAACACCATATATTTT
TRBV7-2,TRBJ1-1,-,-,CASSPANLGTEAFF,TGTGCCAGCAGCCCGGCGAACCTGGGGACTGAAGCTTTCTTT
TRBV7-3,TRBJ2-1,-,few,CASSLGSGVYNEQFF,TGTGCCAGCAGCTTAGGTAGCGGAGTTTACAATGAGCAGTTCTTC
TRBV7-6,TRBJ1-6,TRBD1,-,CASSLSSPGQGASPLHF,TGTGCCAGCAGCTTATCATCGCCGGGACAGGGTGCTTCACCCCTCCACTTT
TRBV2,TRBJ2-7,-,-,CASSVTGLYEQYF,TGTGCCAGCAGTGTGACAGGCCTCTACGAGCAGTACTTC
TRBV18,TRBJ2-3,TRBD2,once,CASSPNQRGYTDTQYF,TGTGCCAGCTCACCTAACCAGCGGGGCTACACAGATACGCAGTATTTT
TRBV11-3,TRBJ2-1,TRBD2,-,CASSPTLSGISRDEQFF,TGTGCCAGCAGCCCTACATTGAGCGGGATAAGTAGGGATGAGCAGTTCTTC
TRBV5-1,TRBJ2-4,TRBD2,-,CASSLEGLAGKNIQYF,TGCGCCAGCAGCTTGGAAGGACTAGCAGGCAAAAACATTCAGTACTTC
TRBV2,TRBJ1-3,-,-,CARTRDTGNTIYF,TGTGCCAGGACCCGGGACACTGGAAACACCATATATTTT
TRBV7-3,TRBJ1-5,-,-,CASSPGSDQPQHF,TGTGCCAGCAGCCCGGGTTCCGATCAGCCCCAGCATTTT
TRBV5-6,TRBJ2-3,TRBD2,once,CASSFGLAGPSTDTQYF,TGTGCCAGCAGCTTCGGACTAGCGGGGCCTAGCACAGATACGCAGTATTTT
TRBV2,TRBJ1-5,-,-,CASSEWADGQPQHF,TGTGCCAGCAGTGAATGGGCAGACGGTCAGCCCCAGCATTTT
TRBV6-5,TRBJ1-2,TRBD1,-,CASSFRQGNYGYTF,TGTGCCAGCAGTTTTCGACAGGGGAACTATGGCTACACCTTC
TRBV28,TRBJ2-2,-,-,CATYSGGVNTGELFF,TGTGCCACCTACTCCGGGGGAGTGAACACCGGGGAGCTGTTTTTT
TRBV7-2,TRBJ1-1,TRBD1,-,CASSPLPGGGTEAFF,TGTGCCAGCAGCCCGTTACCAGGGGGCGGCACTGAAGCTTTCTTT
TRBV30,TRBJ1-2,TRBD1,-,CAWRSTGVDYGYTF,TGTGCCTGGAGGAGCACAGGGGTTGACTATGGCTACACCTTC
TRBV6-5,TRBJ2-7,TRBD1,-,CASTTPGGRGEQYF,TGTGCCAGCACAACCCCAGGGGGCCGGGGGGAGCAGTACTTC